What follows is one TCR beta chain and its context. The antigen remains undetermined. CDR1 is SGDLS, CDR2 YYNGEE, per germline. Trimming at V came to 2 bases and at J to 4 bases, leaving 8 bases not matched to a gene. The CDR3 is 16 amino acids. This sample is drawn from a study of PD-1 blockade in classical Hodgkin lymphoma. Study observations and caveats: The study reported lower baseline TCR diversity in newly diagnosed patients than in healthy donors. Nivolumab initiation under 1 year post-ASCT meant exclusion. CD8+ TCR diversity did not rise significantly by C4D1, unlike CD4+.

The assay was immunoSEQ multiplex PCR, and TCRdb's table has in-frame clones only and misses some. The sample lists 45,000 or so clones, around 80% occurring once. The time point denotes: cycle 4 day 1 (C4D1), after more than 5 weeks of nivolumab. Autologous stem cell transplantation was followed by relapse in every patient, and brentuximab vedotin exposure varied. Progressive disease, partial response or complete response was each patient's best response. Sample: peripheral blood mononuclear cells (PBMCs), taken before the fourth cycle of nivolumab. The clonotype originates from a human donor with classical Hodgkin lymphoma. The chain has TRBV9 and TRBJ2-3, with 9 nucleotides matching TRBD1. CDR3 sequence: CASSVTGQGYADTQYF. CDR3 nucleotide sequence: TGTGCCAGCAGCGTTACGGGACAGGGATATGCAGATACGCAGTATTTT.